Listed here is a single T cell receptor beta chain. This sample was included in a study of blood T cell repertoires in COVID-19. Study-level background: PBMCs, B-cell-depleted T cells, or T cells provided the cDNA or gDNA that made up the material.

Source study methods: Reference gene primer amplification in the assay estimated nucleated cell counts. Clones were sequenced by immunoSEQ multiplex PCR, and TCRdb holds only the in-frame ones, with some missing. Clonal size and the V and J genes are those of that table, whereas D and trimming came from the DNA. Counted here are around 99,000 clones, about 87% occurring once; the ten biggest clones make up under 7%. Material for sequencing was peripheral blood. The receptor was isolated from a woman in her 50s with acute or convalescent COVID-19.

The CDR3 reads CASSPGEDTYGYTF. The CDR3, as DNA: TGTGCCAGCTCACCAGGGGAGGATACCTATGGCTACACCTTC. This rearrangement joins TRBV18 to TRBJ1-2; no firm D call. Trimming cost V 2 bases and J 4 bases, with 11 bases left between them. The CDR3 has 14 residues. Germline assignment: CDR1 KGHSH and CDR2 LQKENI.